A single sample gave rise to the 20 T cell receptor beta chains below, sequenced in a study of immune evolution from preneoplasia to lung adenocarcinoma. TCRdb's copy holds only in-frame clones and misses some; the assay was immunoSEQ multiplex PCR. Of 4,000 or so clones listed, more than 75% are singletons. Sequencing used FFPE invasive lung adenocarcinoma tissue. The receptor source for this set is a person aged 65 to 85 with invasive lung adenocarcinoma.

The chain uses TRBV7-8 and TRBJ2-5; D may be TRBD1 (5 bases). Between the trimmed V and J ends, which lost 6 bases and 1 base, there was a span of 12 bases. Germline V lookup: CDR1 SGHVS, CDR2 FQNEAQ. The CDR3 loop spans 14 amino acids. Here the CDR3 DNA reads TGTGCCAGCAGTTTTGTGGACACCCAAGAGACCCAGTACTTC. Translation: CASSFVDTQETQYF.

This clone was detected a few times. The chain carries TRBV14 and TRBJ1-1, with D hard to call. Germline CDR1 reads SGHDN; CDR2 reads FVKESK. This CDR3 comprises 12 residues. The germline V and J ends were trimmed by 1 base and 5 bases, with 5 bases remaining between them. Here the CDR3 DNA reads TGTGCCAGCAGCCAAGCGGAGACTGAAGCTTTCTTT. Translating it yields CASSQAETEAFF. Full variable domain (remainder filled in from reference TRBV14 and TRBJ1-1): EAGVTQFPSHSVIEKGQTVTLRCDPISGHDNLYWYRRVMGKEIKFLLHFVKESKQDESGMPNNRFLAERTGGTYSTLKVQPAELEDSGVYFCASSQAETEAFFGQGTRLTVV.

There are a few counts of this clone. The genes are TRBV6-5 and TRBJ1-2; possibly TRBD1 for D (6 bases). The CDR3 runs to 14 residues. The V and J ends lost 3 bases and 6 bases respectively, with 14 bases between them. Germline V CDR1 and CDR2: MNHEY, SVGAGI. This CDR3 is CASSYSTRGNGYTF. The CDR3 DNA reads as TGTGCCAGCAGTTATTCGACCAGGGGTAATGGCTACACCTTC.

The chain employs TRBV7-2 and TRBJ2-3; D is undetermined. There are 11 residues in the CDR3. Germline-derived CDR1 and CDR2 are SGHTA and FQGNSA. V was trimmed by 4 bases and J by 2 bases, leaving 1 base between them. CDR3 region: CASSYTDTQYF. CDR3 bases: TGTGCCAGCAGCTACACAGATACGCAGTATTTT.

V is TRBV28 and J is TRBJ1-1; D gene uncertain. CDR3 length: 13 amino acids. Looked up from germline, CDR1 is MDHEN and CDR2 is SYDVKM. Trimming took 7 bases from V and 5 from J, leaving 14 bases between them. CDR3 nucleotides: TGTGCCAGCATTAACCCAGGAGGGACTGAAGCTTTCTTT. Translating it yields CASINPGGTEAFF.

This chain connects TRBV6-1 to TRBJ2-7; 9 positions agree with TRBD1. Germline V gives CDR1 MNHNS, CDR2 SASEGT. J lost 1 base, V lost 8 bases, and 0 bases had no gene match. This CDR3 region has 12 residues. DNA of the CDR3: TGTGCCAGCGGGACAGGGTCCTACGAGCAGTACTTC. Translating it yields CASGTGSYEQYF.

The genes are TRBV18 and TRBJ1-2; 7 nucleotides align to TRBD1. The CDR3 spans 14 residues. Unmatched junction bases numbered 4, after V lost 2 bases and J lost 4 bases. Germline loops: CDR1 KGHSH, CDR2 LQKENI. The CDR3 coding sequence is TGTGCCAGCTCACCAAGGACAGGCTCCTATGGCTACACCTTC. Encoded protein: CASSPRTGSYGYTF.

This clone is a singleton in its sample. The chain is built from TRBV5-4 and TRBJ2-5; 14 bases fit TRBD2. Germline V CDR1 and CDR2: SGHNT, YYREEE (reference sequence). This CDR3 spans 17 amino acids. The V gene end was trimmed by 4 bases and the J gene end by 4 bases; junction bases not matched to a gene: 9. The CDR3 loop is CASSAGAGLAGAETQYF. In DNA, the CDR3 is TGTGCCAGCAGCGCGGGGGCGGGACTAGCGGGAGCAGAGACCCAGTACTTC. The entire variable domain, with the rest obtained from reference TRBV5-4 and TRBJ2-5, is as follows: ETGVTQSPTHLIKTRGQQVTLRCSSQSGHNTVSWYQQALGQGPQFIFQYYREEENGRGNFPPRFSGLQFPNYSSELNVNALELDDSALYLCASSAGAGLAGAETQYFGPGTRLLVL.

The chain carries TRBV11-3 and TRBJ2-1; the D is unclear. The ends were cut back, 1 base at V and 7 bases at J, with 8 bases in the middle. The germline gives CDR1 SGHNT, CDR2 YENEEA. This CDR3 region has 13 residues. The chain's CDR3 is CASSLGPSNEQFF. CDR3 sequence (DNA): TGTGCCAGCAGCTTAGGACCCTCTAATGAGCAGTTCTTC.

The chain employs TRBV5-1 and TRBJ1-3, with D possibly matching TRBD1 (5 bases). CDR1 is SGHRS, CDR2 YFSETQ, per germline. The V end lost 4 bases, the J end lost 8 bases, and 16 bases lay between the germline ends. The CDR3 consists of 14 residues. The CDR3 DNA follows: TGCGCCAGCAGCCTTGGGGACGGAGGGGACACCATATATTTT. Translated, it gives CASSLGDGGDTIYF.

The V gene is TRBV29-1, the J gene TRBJ2-5; 7 bases align to TRBD2. CDR1 and CDR2 (germline): SQVTM, ANQGSEA. The CDR3 has 14 amino acids. The ends lost 7 bases at V and 4 bases at J; junction bases unmatched: 12. CDR3 region: CSAAGGGGGETQYF. The CDR3 DNA follows: TGCAGCGCCGCCGGCGGCGGGGGTGGAGAGACCCAGTACTTC.

CDR3 residues: CASSVDVGELFF. The CDR3 DNA follows: TGTGCCAGCAGCGTAGACGTCGGCGAGCTGTTTTTT. The V gene is TRBV9, the J gene TRBJ2-2; D is ambiguous. CDR1 and CDR2 (germline): SGDLS, YYNGEE. Deletions cut 0 bases from V and 11 bases from J, with 8 bases between. This CDR3 contains 12 residues. The full variable domain, with the rest looked up from reference TRBV9 and TRBJ2-2, is DSGVTQTPKHLITATGQRVTLRCSPRSGDLSVYWYQQSLDQGLQFLIQYYNGEERAKGNILERFSAQQFPDLHSELNLSSLELGDSALYFCASSVDVGELFFGEGSRLTVL.

This chain uses TRBV6-6 with TRBJ1-1, with 7 bases fitting TRBD1. With 5 bases clipped from V and 2 bases from J, the junction kept 5 bases outside the gene matches. The CDR3 totals 14 residues. Per the germline V gene, CDR1 is MNHNY and CDR2 is SVGAGI (reference sequence). This chain's CDR3 is CASSLGQINTEAFF. The CDR3, as DNA: TGTGCCAGCAGTCTGGGACAGATAAACACTGAAGCTTTCTTT.

The chain links TRBV4-1 to TRBJ2-3, with 14 bases that match TRBD2. The CDR3 sequence is 16 residues long. The V gene end was trimmed by 5 bases and the J gene end by 2 bases; junction bases not matched to a gene: 3. Germline V gives CDR1 MGHRA, CDR2 YSYEKL. The CDR3 protein is CASSLGLAGDTDTQYF. CDR3 in DNA: TGCGCCAGCAGCTTGGGACTAGCGGGAGACACAGATACGCAGTATTTT.

The DNA for the CDR3 is TGTGCCAGCAGCAGCTGGGACGACAATGAGCAGTTCTTC. It is translated as CASSSWDDNEQFF. J is TRBJ2-1 and V is TRBV7-9; D is perhaps TRBD1 or TRBD2 (5 bases each). Between the trimmed V and J ends, which lost 5 bases and 5 bases, there was a span of 10 bases. The germline gives CDR1 SEHNR, CDR2 FQNEAQ (reference sequence). The CDR3 runs 13 residues.

This chain links TRBV6-5 with TRBJ2-3; no definite D call. V lost 6 bases and J 2 bases, leaving 9 bases between the germline ends. This CDR3 comprises 13 residues. Germline-derived CDR1 and CDR2 are MNHEY and SVGAGI. The CDR3 region has the DNA TGTGCCAGCAGCCATGGATACACAGATACGCAGTATTTT. It codes for CASSHGYTDTQYF.

This chain uses TRBV5-6 with TRBJ2-5; 7 bases are shared with TRBD2. This CDR3 region has 17 residues. The V gene end was trimmed by 2 bases and the J gene end by 1 base; junction bases not matched to a gene: 11. Per germline, CDR1 SGHDT and CDR2 YYEEEE. CDR3 in DNA: TGTGCCAGCAGCTTAACCTTGACTAGCTATTCCCAAGAGACCCAGTACTTC. It is translated as CASSLTLTSYSQETQYF.

The rearrangement joins TRBV7-9 to TRBJ1-2, with D possibly being TRBD1 (5 bases). Per germline, CDR1 SEHNR and CDR2 FQNEAQ (reference sequence). V was pared by 1 base and J by 4 bases, with 10 bases between. This CDR3 contains 14 residues. CDR3 coding DNA: TGTGCCAGCAGCTTAGGGGACCCGGGCTATGGCTACACCTTC. Translated, it gives CASSLGDPGYGYTF.

By share of the sample, this clone is large. V gene TRBV11-2 combines with J gene TRBJ2-2; weak D call: TRBD2 (5 bases). V was shortened by 3 bases and J by 2 bases, with 7 bases between the two germline ends. The CDR3 totals 14 residues. CDR1 SGHAT and CDR2 FQNNGV come from the germline V gene. CDR3 sequence reads: CASSLGRNTGELFF. CDR3 nucleotides: TGTGCCAGCAGCTTGGGGAGAAACACCGGGGAGCTGTTTTTT.

The chain employs TRBV11-2 and TRBJ2-1, with 9 bases aligning to TRBD2. The CDR3 totals 15 residues. Per the germline V gene, CDR1 is SGHAT and CDR2 is FQNNGV. The J segment lost 4 bases and the V segment lost 2 bases, leaving 3 bases of the junction unmatched. CDR3 in amino acids: CASSLSGLAYNEQFF. In DNA form, the CDR3 reads TGTGCCAGCAGCTTATCGGGACTAGCATACAATGAGCAGTTCTTC.